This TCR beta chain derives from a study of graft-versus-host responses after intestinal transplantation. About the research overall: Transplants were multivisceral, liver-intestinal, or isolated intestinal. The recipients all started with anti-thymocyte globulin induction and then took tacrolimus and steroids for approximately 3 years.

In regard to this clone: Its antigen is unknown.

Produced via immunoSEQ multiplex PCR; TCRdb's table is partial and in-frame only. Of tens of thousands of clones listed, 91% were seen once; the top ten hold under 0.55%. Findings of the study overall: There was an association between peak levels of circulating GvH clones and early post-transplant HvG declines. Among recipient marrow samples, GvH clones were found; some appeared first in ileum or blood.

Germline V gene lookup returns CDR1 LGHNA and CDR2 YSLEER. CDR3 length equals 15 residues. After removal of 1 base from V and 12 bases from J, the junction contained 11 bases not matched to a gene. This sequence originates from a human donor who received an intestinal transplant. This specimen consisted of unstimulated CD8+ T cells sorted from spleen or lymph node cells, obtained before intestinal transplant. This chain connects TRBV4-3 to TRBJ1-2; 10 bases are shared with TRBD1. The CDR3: CASSQGQGTGAVDTF. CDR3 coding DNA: TGCGCCAGCAGCCAAGGGCAGGGGACAGGGGCTGTCGACACCTTC.